These 10 T cell receptor beta chains came from one sample sequenced in a study of post-analysis software for immune sequencing data. Study results and limitations: A handful of TRBV segments occurring more often in patients than controls included TRBV5-6, TRBV5-1 and TRBV20-1.

Their antigens are not known. cDNA libraries for TCR beta contained unique molecular identifiers. MiXCR was run by TCRdb on the PCR reads, yielding one entry per CDR3 protein. The table has 820,000 or so distinct CDR3 sequences, around 50% seen once. The sequenced sample was blood. Source of these receptors: a girl aged 10-17 years with multiple sclerosis.

The chain joins TRBV9 to TRBJ2-3, with 7 bases identical to TRBD2. Trimming took 4 bases from V and 6 from J; bases not matched to a gene: 11. Germline V gene data show CDR1 as SGDLS and CDR2 as YYNGEE. There are 15 residues in the CDR3. The CDR3 bases are TGTGCCAGCAGCCTCCGGGACTACCTTTCGGATACGCAGTATTTT. This sequence encodes CASSLRDYLSDTQYF.

The chain carries TRBV20-1 and TRBJ2-7; TRBD2 agrees at 15 bases. The trim removed 7 bases at V and 1 base at J, leaving 14 bases unmatched. Germline-derived CDR1 and CDR2 are DFQATT and SNEGSKA (reference sequence). The CDR3 runs 18 residues. The CDR3 loop reads CSGLGLAGGTTKSYEQYF. For the CDR3, the DNA is TGCAGTGGACTGGGACTAGCGGGAGGTACGACTAAGTCCTACGAGCAGTACTTC.

As to this clonotype: One end of the junction fails to match germline, which may point to a read error. The chain recombines TRBV5-1 with TRBJ2-3; 8 nucleotides agree with TRBD1. This CDR3 has 14 amino acids. Looked up from germline, CDR1 is SGHRS and CDR2 is YFSETQ. CDR3 sequence: CVSSLNRGSDTQYF. Here the CDR3 DNA reads TGCGTCAGCAGCTTAAACAGGGGGTCGGATACGCAGTATTTT.

Of note for this clonotype: The junction and the germline gene differ at one end; a read error may be behind it. The chain has TRBV2 and TRBJ1-2; 10 bases match TRBD1. Germline loops: CDR1 SNHLY, CDR2 FYNNEI. The CDR3 spans 12 residues. The CDR3 loop is CVSSGQGDGYTF. The CDR3 DNA sequence: TGTGTCAGCAGCGGACAGGGGGACGGCTACACCTTC.

A few counts support this clonotype. CDR3 residues: CASSLVSSGRPYNYEQYF. In DNA form, the CDR3 reads TGCGCCAGCAGCTTGGTCTCTAGCGGACGACCTTATAATTACGAGCAGTACTTC. The V and J genes are TRBV5-1 and TRBJ2-7; 7 bases align to TRBD2. The CDR3 runs 18 residues. The germline V gene has CDR1 SGHRS and CDR2 YFSETQ. The V segment lost 0 bases and the J segment 4 bases; nucleotides outside the gene matches: 16.

V usage is TRBV7-6 and J usage is TRBJ2-3; TRBD1 aligns across 8 bases. This CDR3 comprises 14 residues. Germline loops: CDR1 SGHVS, CDR2 FNYEAQ. Trimming cost V 5 bases and J 4 bases; bases outside gene matches: 5. CDR3 loop: CASSLGQGPDTQYF. The CDR3 nucleotides read TGTGCCAGCAGCCTCGGACAGGGACCAGATACGCAGTATTTT. Complete variable domain (other parts from reference TRBV7-6 and TRBJ2-3): GAGVSQSPRYKVTKRGQDVALRCDPISGHVSLYWYRQALGQGPEFLTYFNYEAQQDKSGLPNDRFSAERPEGSISTLTIQRTEQRDSAMYRCASSLGQGPDTQYFGPGTRLTVL.

In its sample, this clonotype was seen a few times. This rearrangement joins TRBV5-1 to TRBJ1-2, with D perhaps matching TRBD1 (6 bases). The V gene's germline CDR1 is SGHRS and CDR2 YFSETQ. V gave up 4 bases and J gave up 6 bases, with 16 bases separating them. The length of the CDR3 is 14 residues. CDR3 bases: TGCGCCAGCAGCGATGAAACAGGGAACGATGGCTACACCTTC. Its translation: CASSDETGNDGYTF.

The chain links TRBV11-2 to TRBJ1-5, with D tentatively TRBD1 (6 bases). From germline, CDR1 is SGHAT and CDR2 FQNNGV. V dropped 5 bases and J dropped 1 base, with 21 bases sitting between them. This CDR3 has 18 amino acids. CDR3 sequence (DNA): TGTGCCAGCAGCCTCGATTCCGGGGGAGGGGGAAGCAATCAGCCCCAGCATTTT. Its protein is CASSLDSGGGGSNQPQHF.

V gene TRBV29-1 combines with J gene TRBJ2-4; 9 bases align to TRBD2. This CDR3 has 14 residues. Per the germline V gene, CDR1 is SQVTM and CDR2 is ANQGSEA. After removal of 7 bases from V and 6 bases from J, the junction contained 10 bases not matched to a gene. The CDR3, as DNA: TGCAGCGCAAGTAGCGGGAGCGTCGGAAACATTCAGTACTTC. Translated, it gives CSASSGSVGNIQYF.

The chain couples TRBV5-1 to TRBJ2-7; D might be TRBD1 or TRBD2, each matching 5 bases. Germline V gives CDR1 SGHRS, CDR2 YFSETQ. Trimming took off 0 bases at V and 3 bases at J, with 13 bases between the two ends. The CDR3 loop spans 15 amino acids. CDR3: CASSLAGGGIYEQYF. The CDR3 DNA reads TGCGCCAGCAGCTTGGCCGGTGGGGGAATCTACGAGCAGTACTTC. The full variable domain, its missing parts supplied by reference TRBV5-1 and TRBJ2-7, is KAGVTQTPRYLIKTRGQQVTLSCSPISGHRSVSWYQQTPGQGLQFLFEYFSETQRNKGNFPGRFSGRQFSNSRSEMNVSTLELGDSALYLCASSLAGGGIYEQYFGPGTRLTVT.